The 23 T cell receptor beta chains presented below share a single source sample, sequenced in a study of blood T cell repertoires in COVID-19 (dated by TCRdb to about 2020). Libraries were built with the immunoSEQ multiplex PCR assay. In its TCRdb copy, this immuneACCESS table keeps in-frame sequences only and misses some clones. Where compared with another copy, unresolved V genes explain less than half of these, and the others have no known cause. A total of some 200,000 clones appear in this sample, more than 75% of them only once. Approximately 0.88% of the sample is in the top ten clones. The sequencing sample was made of peripheral blood. All receptors derive from a woman between 18 and 29 years old who had recovered from COVID-19.

CDR3 nucleotides: TGTGCCAGCAGCTTGAGGGTAGTTGGGGAATCACCCCTCCACTTT. As protein: CASSLRVVGESPLHF. The chain recombines TRBV7-2 with TRBJ1-6; D is ambiguous. The CDR3 extends over 15 amino acids. CDR1 and CDR2 (germline): SGHTA, FQGNSA. V was trimmed by 3 bases and J by 10 bases, leaving 16 bases between them.

The rearrangement uses TRBV6-5 and TRBJ2-2; 8 bases agree with TRBD1. Germline CDR1 is MNHEY and CDR2 is SVGAGI. The CDR3 runs 14 residues. Trimming removed 5 bases from V and 3 bases from J; junction bases left unmatched: 2. CDR3 amino acids: CASSPDRDTGELFF. CDR3 nucleotide sequence: TGTGCCAGCAGTCCGGACAGGGACACCGGGGAGCTGTTTTTT.

This chain joins TRBV12-3 or TRBV12-4 and TRBJ1-1, with D maybe TRBD1 (5 bases). The CDR3 length is 13 residues. The V and J ends lost 4 bases and 13 bases respectively, with 19 bases between them. CDR3 sequence: CASSSLSGKGDFF. CDR3 nucleotides: TGTGCCAGCAGTTCTCTCTCGGGCAAAGGGGATTTCTTT.

The CDR3 sequence: CASSYTLGGYEQYF. The CDR3 coding sequence is TGTGCCAGCAGTTACACTCTAGGGGGCTACGAGCAGTACTTC. The J gene is TRBJ2-7, the V gene TRBV6-5; tentative D call: TRBD1 (6 bases). The CDR3 is made up of 14 amino acids. Germline V gene data show CDR1 as MNHEY and CDR2 as SVGAGI. The V end lost 2 bases, the J end lost 3 bases, and 11 bases lay between the germline ends.

The chain joins TRBV2 to TRBJ2-7; 13 positions match TRBD2. V lost 5 bases and J lost 5; bases outside the gene matches: 9. The CDR3 covers 16 residues. Germline-derived CDR1 and CDR2 are SNHLY and FYNNEI. The CDR3 nucleotides read TGTGCCAGCAGTAACCCGGGACTAGCGGGGAAGGACGAGCAGTACTTC. Translated, it gives CASSNPGLAGKDEQYF.

The gene calls are TRBV28 and TRBJ1-5, with no clear D. The CDR3 contains 12 residues. Trimming left V 5 bases short and J 3 bases short, with 5 bases between. Germline CDR1 and CDR2: MDHEN and SYDVKM. CDR3 residues: CASSQFNQPQHF. CDR3 DNA: TGTGCCAGCAGTCAATTCAATCAGCCCCAGCATTTT.

CDR3 sequence reads: CASSSSRLATDTQYF. In nucleotides, the CDR3 is TGTGCCAGCAGCTCCTCCCGACTAGCGACAGATACGCAGTATTTT. This sequence joins TRBV7-2 and TRBJ2-3; 8 bases match TRBD2. J gave up 3 bases and V 4 bases, and 6 bases lay outside the gene matches. Germline CDR1 and CDR2: SGHTA and FQGNSA. CDR3 length: 15 residues.

The chain couples TRBV4-1 to TRBJ1-5; D may be TRBD1 (5 bases). This CDR3 contains 14 residues. V was pared by 1 base and J by 7 bases, with 11 bases between. In germline, CDR1 is MGHRA, CDR2 YSYEKL. The CDR3 here is CASSQAQGGQPQHF. For the CDR3, the DNA is TGCGCCAGCAGCCAAGCCCAGGGAGGACAGCCCCAGCATTTT.

The chain combines TRBV29-1 with TRBJ1-3; no definite D call. CDR1 and CDR2 (germline): SQVTM, ANQGSEA. V was trimmed by 8 bases and J by 2 bases, leaving 7 bases between them. CDR3 length: 11 amino acids. CDR3 protein: CSYPAGNTIYF. The CDR3 nucleotides read TGCAGCTATCCAGCTGGAAACACCATATATTTT. The whole variable domain, filled in from reference TRBV29-1 and TRBJ1-3, reads SAVISQKPSRDICQRGTSLTIQCQVDSQVTMMFWYRQQPGQSLTLIATANQGSEATYESGFVIDKFPISRPNLTFSTLTVSNMSPEDSSIYLCSYPAGNTIYFGEGSWLTVV.

The CDR3 DNA sequence: TGTGCCACCAGTGATTCCACAGGAAACGAGCAGTACTTC. This sequence encodes CATSDSTGNEQYF. J is TRBJ2-7 and V is TRBV24-1; perhaps TRBD1 as D (5 bases). Trimming left V 2 bases short and J 5 bases short, with 9 bases between. This CDR3 has 13 amino acids. Germline V CDR1 and CDR2: KGHDR, SFDVKD.

This clone is a singleton in its sample. The gene calls are TRBV27 and TRBJ1-1; 7 bases map to TRBD1. Germline loops: CDR1 MNHEY, CDR2 SMNVEV (reference sequence). V was pared by 5 bases and J by 6 bases, with 12 bases of the junction left unmatched. The CDR3 extends over 15 amino acids. CDR3 DNA: TGTGCCAGCAGTATTCGTCTACAGGGACAGTCTGAAGCTTTCTTT. Translation: CASSIRLQGQSEAFF.

The chain employs TRBV3-1 (or the pseudogene TRBV3-2) and TRBJ1-4, with D uncertain. CDR3 length equals 17 residues. CDR1 and CDR2 from the germline V gene are LGHDT and YNNKEL (reference sequence). V lost 2 bases to trimming and J lost 8 bases, with 21 bases between them. CDR3 sequence (DNA): TGTGCCAGCAGCCAAACCCCACCCCGGGGTGGAGAGGAAAAACTGTTTTTT. Translating it yields CASSQTPPRGGEEKLFF.

This clone was seen a single time. The gene calls are TRBV4-3 and TRBJ2-2; perhaps TRBD2 as D (6 bases). Germline V gene data show CDR1 as LGHNA and CDR2 as YSLEER. V lost 4 bases and J lost 4, with 19 bases in between. The CDR3 is made up of 17 amino acids. In DNA form, the CDR3 reads TGCGCCAGCAGCCCGACAGTGACCCCGGGGGTCACCGGGGAGCTGTTTTTT. It codes for CASSPTVTPGVTGELFF.

This sequence joins TRBV24-1 and TRBJ1-2; 7 bases match TRBD1. The germline CDR1 and CDR2 sequences are KGHDR and SFDVKD. CDR3 size: 16 residues. Trimming removed 0 bases from V and 6 bases from J; junction bases left unmatched: 9. In DNA, the CDR3 is TGTGCCACCAGTGATTTGGAGGGCAGGGGGGTTAATGGCTACACCTTC. This translates into CATSDLEGRGVNGYTF.

The chain carries TRBV10-3 and TRBJ2-1, with 14 bases lining up with TRBD2. V lost 3 bases to trimming and J lost 0 bases; unmatched junction nucleotides: 7. CDR1 and CDR2 from the germline V gene are ENHRY and SYGVKD. The CDR3 is 19 residues long. This chain's CDR3 is CAISDPTSGRVSSYNEQFF. DNA of the CDR3: TGTGCCATCAGTGACCCGACTAGCGGGAGGGTTAGCTCCTACAATGAGCAGTTCTTC.

The CDR3 region has the DNA TGTGCCACACAGCCCTGGGGGGGGTCGAATGAGCAGTTCTTC. Translating gives CATQPWGGSNEQFF. V and J are TRBV14 and TRBJ2-1; 7 bases map to TRBD2. The CDR3 sequence is 14 residues long. Per germline, CDR1 SGHDN and CDR2 FVKESK. V trimming: 10 bases; J trimming: 7 bases; junction bases outside the gene matches: 13.

This chain links TRBV5-1 with TRBJ2-1, with 8 bases aligning to TRBD1. Germline values: CDR1 SGHRS, CDR2 YFSETQ. J gave up 9 bases and V 4 bases, and 12 bases lay outside the gene matches. This CDR3 region has 15 residues. CDR3: CASSPLQGAQGEQFF. Written as DNA, the CDR3 is TGCGCCAGCAGCCCTCTCCAGGGGGCGCAAGGTGAGCAGTTCTTC.

V usage is TRBV24-1 and J usage is TRBJ2-3; no firm D call. V was cut by 4 bases and J by 4 bases, with 8 bases left in between. The CDR3 extends over 13 amino acids. Germline CDR1 reads KGHDR; CDR2 reads SFDVKD. As DNA, the CDR3 is TGTGCCACCAGTGACACTACTGCAGATACGCAGTATTTT. Amino acids: CATSDTTADTQYF.

A few counts support this clone. The CDR3 DNA reads TGTGCCAGTAGGGACGGACAGCTGAGGAATTCACCCCTCCACTTT. This gives the protein CASRDGQLRNSPLHF. The rearrangement uses TRBV19 and TRBJ1-6; tentative D call: TRBD1 (6 bases). This CDR3 comprises 15 residues. Germline-derived CDR1 and CDR2 are LNHDA and SQIVND (reference sequence). Trimming left V 6 bases short and J 7 bases short, with 16 bases between. Combining the CDR3 with reference TRBV19 and TRBJ1-6 gives the whole variable domain DGGITQSPKYLFRKEGQNVTLSCEQNLNHDAMYWYRQDPGQGLRLIYYSQIVNDFQKGDIAEGYSVSREKKESFPLTVTSAQKNPTAFYLCASRDGQLRNSPLHFGNGTRLTVT.

V and J are TRBV5-8 and TRBJ1-1; TRBD1 aligns across 9 bases. Germline V gene lookup returns CDR1 SGHTS and CDR2 YDEGEE. V shed 0 bases, J shed 8 bases, and the junction held 2 bases outside the gene matches. The CDR3 contains 13 residues. CDR3 loop: CASSLDRGLEAFF. The CDR3, as DNA: TGTGCCAGCAGCTTGGACAGGGGGCTCGAAGCTTTCTTT.

The chain couples TRBV5-1 to TRBJ2-2; TRBD2 aligns across 9 bases. CDR1 is SGHRS, CDR2 YFSETQ, per germline. The junction had 2 bases not matched to a gene; V was cut back by 2 bases and J by 6 bases. The CDR3 covers 14 residues. The CDR3 nucleotides read TGCGCCAGCAGCTTTGGCGGGGGGGCCGGGGAGCTGTTTTTT. Translated, it gives CASSFGGGAGELFF.

J is TRBJ2-7 and V is TRBV6-2 or TRBV6-3, with a possible D match to TRBD1 (5 bases). Germline loops: CDR1 MNHEY, CDR2 SVGEGT. This CDR3 comprises 12 residues. Trimming pared 6 bases from V and 6 bases from J, leaving 12 bases between. The CDR3 loop is CASSPDSGEQYV. For the CDR3, the DNA is TGTGCCAGCAGCCCAGACAGTGGCGAGCAGTACGTC.

This chain links TRBV5-1 with TRBJ2-7; 10 nucleotides match TRBD1. From germline, CDR1 is SGHRS and CDR2 YFSETQ. Trimming took 0 bases from V and 3 from J; bases not matched to a gene: 0. This CDR3 region has 14 residues. CDR3 DNA sequence: TGCGCCAGCAGCTTGGGGACAGGGGGCTACGAGCAGTACGTC. Translated, it gives CASSLGTGGYEQYV.